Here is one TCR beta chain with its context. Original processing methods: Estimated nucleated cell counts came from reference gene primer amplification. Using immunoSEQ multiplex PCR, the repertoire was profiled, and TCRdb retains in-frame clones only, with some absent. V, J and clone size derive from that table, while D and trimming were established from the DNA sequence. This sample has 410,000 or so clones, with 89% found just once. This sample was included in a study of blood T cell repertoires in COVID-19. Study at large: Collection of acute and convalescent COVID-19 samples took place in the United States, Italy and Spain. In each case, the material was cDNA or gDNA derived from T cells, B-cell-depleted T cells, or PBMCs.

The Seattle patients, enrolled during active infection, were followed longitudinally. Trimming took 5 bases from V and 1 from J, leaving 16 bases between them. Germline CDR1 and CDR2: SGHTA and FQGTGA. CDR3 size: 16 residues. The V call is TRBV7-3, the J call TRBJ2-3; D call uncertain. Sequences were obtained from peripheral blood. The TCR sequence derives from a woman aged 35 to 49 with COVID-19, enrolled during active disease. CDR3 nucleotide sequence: TGTGCCAGCAGCCCAAGTCCTCCCTACCGCACAGATACGCAGTATTTT. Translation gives CASSPSPPYRTDTQYF. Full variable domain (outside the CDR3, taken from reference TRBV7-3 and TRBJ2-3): GAGVSQTPSNKVTEKGKYVELRCDPISGHTALYWYRQSLGQGPEFLIYFQGTGAADDSGLPNDRFFAVRPEGSVSTLKIQRTERGDSAVYLCASSPSPPYRTDTQYFGPGTRLTVL.